These T cell receptor beta chains were read from a single sample in a study of cytomegalovirus exposure and HLA in healthy donors. The table came from immunoSEQ multiplex PCR; TCRdb's copy has only in-frame clones and leaves some out. The sample lists roughly 220,000 clones; 75% to 95% were seen once. Sequencing used PBMCs. The receptor set was obtained from a woman in her late teens or twenties in good health and CMV-seronegative. Both conserved end residues are part of each CDR3. Fields, in order: clone size, J gene, V gene, D gene, CDR3 protein, CDR3 DNA. The D gene is left open where the match is weak. For some rows the clone size is stated as once, few or many, or as a class when expanded; others skip it.

abundance: NA; j_gene: TRBJ2-1; v_gene: TRBV30; d_gene: TRBD2; CDR3aa: CAWSDPASGGGHEQFF; CDR3nt: TGTGCCTGGAGTGACCCAGCTAGCGGGGGGGGTCATGAGCAGTTCTTC
abundance: NA; j_gene: TRBJ2-7; v_gene: TRBV13; d_gene: NA; CDR3aa: CASSPVGTYEQYF; CDR3nt: TGTGCCAGCAGCCCAGTCGGGACCTACGAGCAGTACTTC
abundance: once; j_gene: TRBJ1-3; v_gene: TRBV30; d_gene: TRBD1; CDR3aa: CAWAGDSQYSGNTIYF; CDR3nt: TGTGCCTGGGCAGGGGACAGCCAGTACTCTGGAAACACCATATATTTT
abundance: NA; j_gene: TRBJ2-7; v_gene: TRBV11-2; d_gene: TRBD1; CDR3aa: CASSSSPDRGEYEQYF; CDR3nt: TGTGCCAGCTCCTCTAGCCCCGACAGGGGAGAGTACGAGCAGTACTTC
abundance: few; j_gene: TRBJ1-3; v_gene: TRBV5-6; d_gene: NA; CDR3aa: CASSYSRDTIYF; CDR3nt: TGTGCCAGCAGTTACTCTAGAGACACCATATATTTT
abundance: NA; j_gene: TRBJ2-7; v_gene: TRBV27; d_gene: NA; CDR3aa: CASSQGQNYEQYF; CDR3nt: TGTGCCAGCAGCCAGGGACAAAACTACGAGCAGTACTTC
abundance: NA; j_gene: TRBJ2-7; v_gene: TRBV19; d_gene: NA; CDR3aa: CASSIAGSGYEQYF; CDR3nt: TGTGCCAGTAGTATAGCCGGGAGTGGCTACGAGCAGTACTTC
abundance: NA; j_gene: TRBJ1-3; v_gene: TRBV6-1; d_gene: NA; CDR3aa: CASIVRKVQGNTIYF; CDR3nt: TGTGCCAGCATAGTAAGAAAAGTCCAGGGCAACACCATATATTTT
abundance: NA; j_gene: TRBJ2-1; v_gene: TRBV4-2; d_gene: NA; CDR3aa: CASNSQRAYNEQFF; CDR3nt: TGTGCCAGCAATAGTCAGCGGGCCTACAATGAGCAGTTCTTC
abundance: NA; j_gene: TRBJ2-7; v_gene: TRBV7-9; d_gene: NA; CDR3aa: CASSPDIPYEQYF; CDR3nt: TGTGCCAGCAGCCCGGACATCCCTTACGAGCAGTACTTC
abundance: NA; j_gene: TRBJ2-1; v_gene: TRBV10-3; d_gene: TRBD2; CDR3aa: CAISGGREVGNEQFF; CDR3nt: TGTGCCATCAGTGGGGGGCGGGAGGTTGGGAATGAGCAGTTCTTC
abundance: NA; j_gene: TRBJ1-1; v_gene: TRBV28; d_gene: TRBD1; CDR3aa: CASGGTGRMEAFF; CDR3nt: TGTGCCAGCGGGGGGACAGGGAGGATGGAAGCTTTCTTT
abundance: NA; j_gene: TRBJ1-2; v_gene: TRBV30; d_gene: TRBD1; CDR3aa: CAWMEGQADYGYTF; CDR3nt: TGTGCCTGGATGGAGGGACAGGCTGACTATGGCTACACCTTC
abundance: once; j_gene: TRBJ2-1; v_gene: TRBV19; d_gene: TRBD2; CDR3aa: CATNPAGLAGGGLGYNEQFF; CDR3nt: TGTGCCACAAATCCAGCGGGACTAGCGGGAGGGGGGTTGGGCTACAATGAGCAGTTCTTC
abundance: once; j_gene: TRBJ2-1; v_gene: TRBV1; d_gene: NA; CDR3aa: CTSRDRGNEQFF; CDR3nt: TGCACCAGCCGCGACAGGGGCAATGAGCAGTTCTTC
abundance: NA; j_gene: TRBJ1-4; v_gene: TRBV5-1; d_gene: NA; CDR3aa: CATADSPNEKLFF; CDR3nt: TGCGCCACCGCGGACAGCCCTAATGAAAAACTGTTTTTT
abundance: NA; j_gene: TRBJ1-1; v_gene: TRBV5-1; d_gene: TRBD1; CDR3aa: CASSLDRVDAEAFF; CDR3nt: TGCGCCAGCAGCCTGGACAGGGTAGATGCTGAAGCTTTCTTT
abundance: NA; j_gene: TRBJ1-1; v_gene: TRBV6-1; d_gene: NA; CDR3aa: CASRWTGETEAFF; CDR3nt: TGTGCCAGCAGGTGGACGGGGGAGACTGAAGCTTTCTTT
abundance: NA; j_gene: TRBJ2-2; v_gene: TRBV9; d_gene: NA; CDR3aa: CASSVDISANTGELFF; CDR3nt: TGTGCCAGCAGCGTCGACATTTCCGCGAACACCGGGGAGCTGTTTTTT
abundance: NA; j_gene: TRBJ1-2; v_gene: TRBV11-2; d_gene: NA; CDR3aa: CASSLEGGGYTF; CDR3nt: TGTGCCAGCAGCTTAGAGGGGGGTGGCTACACCTTC
abundance: NA; j_gene: TRBJ2-5; v_gene: TRBV9; d_gene: NA; CDR3aa: CASSVAEQGFQETQYF; CDR3nt: TGTGCCAGCAGCGTAGCGGAGCAGGGTTTCCAAGAGACCCAGTACTTC
abundance: NA; j_gene: TRBJ1-1; v_gene: TRBV2; d_gene: TRBD1; CDR3aa: CASSFRRTGRGTNTEAFF; CDR3nt: TGTGCCAGCAGTTTCCGACGGACAGGGAGAGGGACTAACACTGAAGCTTTCTTT
abundance: NA; j_gene: TRBJ2-5; v_gene: TRBV5-1; d_gene: TRBD1; CDR3aa: CASSLVGTDIQETQYF; CDR3nt: TGCGCCAGCAGCTTGGTGGGGACAGACATCCAAGAGACCCAGTACTTC
abundance: NA; j_gene: TRBJ2-1; v_gene: TRBV7-7; d_gene: NA; CDR3aa: CASSLGSPDEQFF; CDR3nt: TGTGCCAGCAGCTTAGGTAGCCCCGATGAGCAGTTCTTC